The 2 T cell receptor beta chains listed next were all sequenced from one sample in a study of cytomegalovirus exposure and HLA in healthy donors. 60 Vbeta and 13 Jbeta primers were used in PCR. This table comes from immunoSEQ multiplex PCR, and its TCRdb copy is limited to in-frame clones, with some not included. The table shows 150,000 to 180,000 clones, with 80% occurring only once. Sequencing input: PBMCs. The receptor source for this set is a woman in her forties in good health and CMV-seropositive.

The chain links TRBV19 to TRBJ1-1, with a tentative D call TRBD1 (6 bases). The CDR3 runs to 13 residues. Germline V lookup: CDR1 LNHDA, CDR2 SQIVND (reference sequence). Trimming pared 6 bases from V and 4 bases from J, leaving 12 bases between. The CDR3 is CASREGVVTEAFF. The CDR3 DNA sequence: TGTGCCAGTAGAGAGGGGGTGGTCACTGAAGCTTTCTTT.

Only one count was recorded for this clone. The rearrangement uses TRBV19 and TRBJ2-3; TRBD1 aligns across 7 bases. The germline V gene has CDR1 LNHDA and CDR2 SQIVND (reference sequence). V trimming: 5 bases; J trimming: 2 bases; junction bases outside the gene matches: 7. CDR3 size: 15 residues. CDR3 sequence reads: CASSPRTGYTDTQYF. For the CDR3, the DNA is TGTGCCAGTAGTCCTCGGACAGGATACACAGATACGCAGTATTTT.